The rows below give T cell receptor beta chains drawn from one sample of a study of early stage breast cancer tumors. Assay: immunoSEQ multiplex PCR; the TCRdb copy retains only in-frame clones and omits some. The table lists around 31,000 clones, over 70% of them singletons. The sample taken for sequencing was breast tumor tissue. These receptors were obtained from a person under 45 with breast cancer. The CDR3 runs from the conserved cysteine through the conserved F or W. The D gene is left open where the match is weak. Where a row states a size, it is once, few, many or the class of an expanded clone; other rows omit it.

D | J | V | size | DNA | CDR3
- | TRBJ2-7 | TRBV19 | - | TGTGCCAGTAGTGTCGGGCAGGGTGGGTACGAGCAGTACTTC | CASSVGQGGYEQYF
TRBD1 | TRBJ1-5 | TRBV12-5 | - | TGTGCTAGTGGTTTGGTAGAGGGGGCGGGGGGTCAGCCCCAGCATTTT | CASGLVEGAGGQPQHF
TRBD1 | TRBJ2-7 | TRBV10-3 | - | TGTGCCATCGGACAGGGAAGGATCAACGAGCAGTACTTC | CAIGQGRINEQYF
TRBD2 | TRBJ2-3 | TRBV30 | - | TGTGCCTCGTCCTCTCTAGCGGGATTAGGGACAGATACGCAGTATTTT | CASSSLAGLGTDTQYF
TRBD2 | TRBJ2-2 | TRBV5-4 | - | TGTGCCAGCAGACGGGGACTAGATAACACCGGGGAGCTGTTTTTT | CASRRGLDNTGELFF
TRBD2 | TRBJ2-4 | TRBV5-1 | - | TGCGCCAGCAGTTCGAATCCGGGACTAGCGGGAGCAGCCAAAAACATTCAGTACTTC | CASSSNPGLAGAAKNIQYF
- | TRBJ2-1 | TRBV7-3 | - | TGTGCCAGCAGCTTAACAGACAGGAGTGAGCAGTTCTTC | CASSLTDRSEQFF
TRBD1 | TRBJ2-3 | TRBV5-1 | - | TGCGCCAGCAGCTCCGGGGACAGAAGCACAGATACGCAGTATTTT | CASSSGDRSTDTQYF
TRBD2 | TRBJ2-1 | TRBV2 | - | TGTGCCAGCAGTGAAACAGTGACTAGCGGCAATGAGCAGTTCTTC | CASSETVTSGNEQFF
TRBD2 | TRBJ2-1 | TRBV4-1 | - | TGCGCCAGCAGCCCTGCTAGCGGGAGGGGCAATGAGCAGTTCTTC | CASSPASGRGNEQFF
- | TRBJ1-3 | TRBV9 | - | TGTGCCAGCAGCGTAGAGGCAACTGGAAACACCATATATTTT | CASSVEATGNTIYF
TRBD2 | TRBJ2-3 | TRBV6-6 | once | TGTGCCAGCAACCGACTAGCGGGGTACACAGATACGCAGTATTTT | CASNRLAGYTDTQYF
TRBD2 | TRBJ2-1 | TRBV7-8 | - | TGTGCCAGCAGCCGGACCGCGGGAGGGCCCCACAATGAGCAGTTCTTC | CASSRTAGGPHNEQFF